Following are 2 T cell receptor beta chains from one sample sequenced in a study of blood T cell repertoires in COVID-19. TCRdb's table, derived via immunoSEQ multiplex PCR, lists solely in-frame clones and lacks some. The sample yields 60,000 to 65,000 clones, approximately 79% seen once. The sequenced sample was peripheral blood. All receptors derive from a woman aged 80 or over with active or convalescent COVID-19.

This sequence joins TRBV4-1 and TRBJ2-7, with D maybe TRBD1 (5 bases). The ends were cut back, 8 bases at V and 5 bases at J, with 19 bases in the middle. CDR1 is MGHRA, CDR2 YSYEKL, per germline. The CDR3 has 14 amino acids. The CDR3 DNA sequence: TGCGCCAGCGGGTTGGACATCAAAGGTAACGAGCAGTACTTC. Its protein is CASGLDIKGNEQYF.

The J gene is TRBJ1-1, the V gene TRBV15, with a weak D call TRBD1 (6 bases). Germline V gives CDR1 LNHNV, CDR2 YYDKDF (reference sequence). The CDR3 runs to 12 residues. Deletions cut 1 base from V and 12 bases from J, with 12 bases between. The CDR3 DNA is TGTGCCACCAGCAGAGCACAGGGTGCGTCTTTCTTT. Translated, it gives CATSRAQGASFF.